Listed below are T cell receptor beta chains from one sample, sequenced in a study of early T cells in non-severe SARS-CoV-2 infection. TCRdb called the 5' RACE reads again in MiXCR, with one record for every CDR3 protein. The repertoire includes over 50,000 distinct CDR3 sequences, about 7.6% of them detected once, and roughly 10% sits in the top ten. The source material was whole blood, sampled at baseline. The source is an adult who was a healthcare worker with PCR-confirmed SARS-CoV-2 infection or an uninfected control (not recorded which). Each CDR3 is given with its conserved first and last residue. Fields, in order: D gene, J gene, V gene, clone size, CDR3 protein, CDR3 DNA. The D gene is left open where the match is weak. Clone size appears in some rows only: once, few, many, or a class for an expanded clone.

d_call: .
j_call: TRBJ2-1
v_call: TRBV29-1
clone_size: many
cdr3_aa: CSVEQGSYNEQFF
cdr3_nt: TGCAGCGTTGAACAGGGTTCCTACAATGAGCAGTTCTTC

d_call: .
j_call: TRBJ2-3
v_call: TRBV11-3
clone_size: .
cdr3_aa: CASSQSRPGNLQDTQYF
cdr3_nt: TGTGCCAGCAGCCAGAGTCGGCCAGGGAATCTCCAAGATACGCAGTATTTT

d_call: TRBD2
j_call: TRBJ2-3
v_call: TRBV7-9
clone_size: many
cdr3_aa: CASSSGGSGSYRTDTQYF
cdr3_nt: TGTGCCAGCAGCTCCGGGGGGAGCGGGAGTTATCGCACAGATACGCAGTATTTT

d_call: .
j_call: TRBJ2-7
v_call: TRBV19
clone_size: many
cdr3_aa: CASSPVGRRGSYEQYF
cdr3_nt: TGTGCCAGTAGCCCCGTAGGACGCCGCGGCTCCTACGAGCAGTACTTC

d_call: .
j_call: TRBJ1-4
v_call: TRBV12-3/TRBV12-4
clone_size: .
cdr3_aa: CASSLTRGGEKLFF
cdr3_nt: TGTGCCAGCAGTTTAACCAGGGGAGGCGAAAAACTGTTTTTT

d_call: TRBD2
j_call: TRBJ2-2
v_call: TRBV7-6
clone_size: .
cdr3_aa: CASSLSSGNTGELFF
cdr3_nt: TGTGCCAGCAGCCTGTCTAGCGGGAACACCGGGGAGCTGTTTTTT

d_call: TRBD2
j_call: TRBJ2-7
v_call: TRBV4-2
clone_size: few
cdr3_aa: CASSPLAVPFEQYF
cdr3_nt: TGTGCCAGCAGTCCACTAGCGGTTCCTTTCGAGCAGTACTTC

d_call: .
j_call: TRBJ1-4
v_call: TRBV20-1
clone_size: few
cdr3_aa: CSAAGTSNEKLFF
cdr3_nt: TGCAGTGCTGCGGGGACATCTAATGAAAAACTGTTTTTT

d_call: TRBD2
j_call: TRBJ2-1
v_call: TRBV20-1
clone_size: .
cdr3_aa: CSATGLAVLSSYNEQFF
cdr3_nt: TGCAGTGCTACGGGACTAGCGGTCCTGAGCTCCTACAATGAGCAGTTCTTC

d_call: TRBD2
j_call: TRBJ2-3
v_call: TRBV27
clone_size: few
cdr3_aa: CASSLVPLAGATDTQYF
cdr3_nt: TGTGCCAGCAGTTTAGTCCCACTAGCGGGAGCAACAGATACGCAGTATTTT

d_call: TRBD2
j_call: TRBJ2-1
v_call: TRBV28
clone_size: .
cdr3_aa: CASTGQRGKSSYNEQFF
cdr3_nt: TGTGCCAGCACAGGGCAGCGGGGAAAAAGCTCCTACAATGAGCAGTTCTTC

d_call: TRBD2
j_call: TRBJ2-3
v_call: TRBV12-3/TRBV12-4
clone_size: many
cdr3_aa: CASSFGGDATDTQYF
cdr3_nt: TGTGCCAGCAGTTTCGGGGGGGACGCCACAGATACGCAGTATTTT

d_call: .
j_call: TRBJ2-7
v_call: TRBV2
clone_size: many
cdr3_aa: CASSERERGEQYF
cdr3_nt: TGTGCCAGCAGTGAAAGGGAACGTGGGGAGCAGTACTTC

d_call: .
j_call: TRBJ1-6
v_call: TRBV3-1
clone_size: many
cdr3_aa: CASSQEGRPLHF
cdr3_nt: TGTGCCAGCAGCCAAGAAGGTCGGCCCCTCCACTTT

d_call: .
j_call: TRBJ2-1
v_call: TRBV11-2
clone_size: .
cdr3_aa: CASSLRSEAHNEQFF
cdr3_nt: TGTGCCAGCAGCTTAAGATCGGAAGCCCACAATGAGCAGTTCTTC

d_call: TRBD1
j_call: TRBJ2-3
v_call: TRBV7-9
clone_size: .
cdr3_aa: CASSDDRGTDTQYF
cdr3_nt: TGTGCCAGCAGCGATGACAGGGGAACAGATACGCAGTATTTT

d_call: TRBD1
j_call: TRBJ1-4
v_call: TRBV5-5
clone_size: many
cdr3_aa: CASSPGQGREKLFF
cdr3_nt: TGTGCCAGCAGCCCGGGACAGGGTCGGGAAAAACTGTTTTTT

d_call: .
j_call: TRBJ2-3
v_call: TRBV6-1
clone_size: few
cdr3_aa: CASSYPAGSGTDTQYF
cdr3_nt: TGTGCCAGCAGTTACCCAGCGGGCTCAGGGACAGATACGCAGTATTTT

d_call: .
j_call: TRBJ2-1
v_call: TRBV19
clone_size: .
cdr3_aa: CASSWDPTSYNEQFF
cdr3_nt: TGTGCCAGTAGTTGGGACCCCACCTCCTACAATGAGCAGTTCTTC

d_call: .
j_call: TRBJ2-7
v_call: TRBV29-1
clone_size: .
cdr3_aa: CSVEAELEQYF
cdr3_nt: TGCAGCGTTGAGGCGGAGCTCGAGCAGTACTTC

d_call: .
j_call: TRBJ2-5
v_call: TRBV6-1
clone_size: many
cdr3_aa: CASSEGGFETQYF
cdr3_nt: TGTGCCAGCAGTGAGGGGGGTTTTGAGACCCAGTACTTC

d_call: .
j_call: TRBJ2-7
v_call: TRBV15
clone_size: few
cdr3_aa: CATSSVGGSYEQYF
cdr3_nt: TGTGCCACCAGCAGTGTAGGGGGATCCTACGAGCAGTACTTC

d_call: TRBD2
j_call: TRBJ2-7
v_call: TRBV6-5
clone_size: .
cdr3_aa: CASSQSGLADYEQYF
cdr3_nt: TGTGCCAGCAGTCAATCGGGACTAGCGGATTATGAGCAGTACTTC

d_call: .
j_call: TRBJ1-2
v_call: TRBV20-1
clone_size: many
cdr3_aa: CSARGSASAYGYTF
cdr3_nt: TGCAGTGCTAGGGGGAGTGCGTCAGCCTATGGCTACACCTTC

d_call: TRBD2
j_call: TRBJ2-5
v_call: TRBV7-2
clone_size: .
cdr3_aa: CASSSGLAGGPGKTQYF
cdr3_nt: TGTGCCAGCAGCTCCGGACTAGCGGGAGGGCCCGGGAAGACCCAGTACTTC

d_call: TRBD2
j_call: TRBJ2-1
v_call: TRBV7-6
clone_size: .
cdr3_aa: CASSPGTSGLTTQFF
cdr3_nt: TGTGCCAGCAGCCCCGGGACTAGCGGGCTCACGACGCAGTTCTTC

d_call: .
j_call: TRBJ2-5
v_call: TRBV7-9
clone_size: few
cdr3_aa: CASSLVREETQYF
cdr3_nt: TGTGCCAGCAGCTTAGTCAGGGAGGAGACCCAGTACTTC

d_call: .
j_call: TRBJ1-4
v_call: TRBV27
clone_size: few
cdr3_aa: CASSQTWGLPNEKLFF
cdr3_nt: TGTGCCAGCAGTCAAACATGGGGACTCCCTAATGAAAAACTGTTTTTT

d_call: .
j_call: TRBJ2-2
v_call: TRBV9
clone_size: .
cdr3_aa: CASSADLLNTGELFF
cdr3_nt: TGTGCCAGCAGCGCGGACTTACTTAACACCGGGGAGCTGTTTTTT